The following is a TCR beta chain sequence with its context. The V gene end was trimmed by 5 bases and the J gene end by 7 bases; junction bases not matched to a gene: 8. The germline gives CDR1 MNHEY, CDR2 SMNVEV (reference sequence). The CDR3 has 14 residues. A single record per CDR3 protein comes from TCRdb applying MiXCR to the PCR reads. The sample includes under 7,500 distinct CDR3 sequences, less than 55% of them seen just once. These data come from a study of CD4 and CD8 cells across lung adenocarcinoma regions. The chain has TRBV27 and TRBJ2-1; 7 bases line up with TRBD2. Source material: CD4+ T cells from the center of a lung tumor. The origin of this receptor is a female donor with lung adenocarcinoma. The CD4 and CD8 labels of this study may be unreliable. The CDR3 loop reads CASSVSLARNEQFF. The DNA for the CDR3 is TGTGCCAGCAGTGTCTCACTAGCGAGAAATGAGCAGTTCTTC.